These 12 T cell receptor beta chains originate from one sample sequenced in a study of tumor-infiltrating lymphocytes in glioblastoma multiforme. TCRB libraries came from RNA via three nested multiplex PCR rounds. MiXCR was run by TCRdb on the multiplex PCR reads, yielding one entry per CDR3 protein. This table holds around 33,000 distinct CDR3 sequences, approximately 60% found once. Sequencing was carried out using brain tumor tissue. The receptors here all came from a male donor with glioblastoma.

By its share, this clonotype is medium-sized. The CDR3 protein is CATETSYYEQYF. DNA of the CDR3: TGTGCCACCGAGACTAGCTACTACGAGCAGTACTTC. This chain links TRBV6-2 or TRBV6-3 with TRBJ2-7, with 7 bases lining up with TRBD2. V lost 10 bases and J lost 3; bases outside the gene matches: 6. This CDR3 is built from 12 residues. CDR1 is MNHEY, CDR2 SVGEGT, per germline.

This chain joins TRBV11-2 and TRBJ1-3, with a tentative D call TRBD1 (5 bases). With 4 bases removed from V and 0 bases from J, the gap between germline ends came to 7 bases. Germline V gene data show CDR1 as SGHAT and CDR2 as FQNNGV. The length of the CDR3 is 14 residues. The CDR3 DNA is TGTGCCAGCAGCTCACAGGTCTCTGGAAACACCATATATTTT. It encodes CASSSQVSGNTIYF.

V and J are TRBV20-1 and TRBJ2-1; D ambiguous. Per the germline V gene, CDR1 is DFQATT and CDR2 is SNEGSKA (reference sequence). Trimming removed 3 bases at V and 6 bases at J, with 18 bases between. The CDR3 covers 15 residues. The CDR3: CSASLSNGVRNEQFF. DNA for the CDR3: TGCAGTGCTAGTTTGTCTAACGGAGTCCGCAATGAGCAGTTCTTC.

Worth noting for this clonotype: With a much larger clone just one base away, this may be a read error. The CDR3 bases are TGTGCCTGGAGTCCCTCGGGAGCGTCCTACGAGCAGTACTTC. Translated: CAWSPSGASYEQYF. The rearrangement links TRBV30 to TRBJ2-7, with a possible D match to TRBD2 (6 bases). V lost 2 bases and J lost 1, with 12 bases in between. The CDR3 covers 14 residues. CDR1 and CDR2 from the germline V gene are GTSNPN and SVGIG (reference sequence). The complete variable domain, with remaining parts taken from reference TRBV30 and TRBJ2-7, reads SQTIHQWPATLVQPVGSPLSLECTVEGTSNPNLYWYRQAAGRGLQLLFYSVGIGQISSEVPQNLSASRPQDRQFILSSKKLLLSDSGFYLCAWSPSGASYEQYFGPGTRLTVT.

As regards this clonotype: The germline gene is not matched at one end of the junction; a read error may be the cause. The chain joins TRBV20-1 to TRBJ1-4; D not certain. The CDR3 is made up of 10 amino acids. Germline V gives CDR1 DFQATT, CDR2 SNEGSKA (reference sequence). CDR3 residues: CSASREKLSF. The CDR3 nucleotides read TGCAGTGCGTCGCGTGAAAAACTGTCGTTT.

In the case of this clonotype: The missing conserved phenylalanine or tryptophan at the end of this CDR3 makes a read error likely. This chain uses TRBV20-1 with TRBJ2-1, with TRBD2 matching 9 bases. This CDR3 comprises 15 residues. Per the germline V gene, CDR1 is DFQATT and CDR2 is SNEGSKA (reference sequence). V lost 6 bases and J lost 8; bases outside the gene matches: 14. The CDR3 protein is CSADSASGNGDEQFL. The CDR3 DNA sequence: TGCAGTGCGGACTCAGCTAGCGGGAATGGGGATGAGCAGTTCCTC.

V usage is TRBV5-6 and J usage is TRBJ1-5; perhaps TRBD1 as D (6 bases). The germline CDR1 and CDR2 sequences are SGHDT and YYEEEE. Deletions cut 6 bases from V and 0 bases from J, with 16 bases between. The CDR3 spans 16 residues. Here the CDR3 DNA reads TGTGCCAGCATCTTCCAGGGGTTTAATAGCAATCAGCCCCAGCATTTT. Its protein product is CASIFQGFNSNQPQHF.

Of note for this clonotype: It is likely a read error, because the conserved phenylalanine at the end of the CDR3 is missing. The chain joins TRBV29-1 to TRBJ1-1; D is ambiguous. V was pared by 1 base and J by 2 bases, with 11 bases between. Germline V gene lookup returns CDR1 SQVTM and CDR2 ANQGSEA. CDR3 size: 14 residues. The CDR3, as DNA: TGCAGCGTTGAAGGGCAGGATCCAAACACTGAAGCTTTCTCT. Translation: CSVEGQDPNTEAFS.

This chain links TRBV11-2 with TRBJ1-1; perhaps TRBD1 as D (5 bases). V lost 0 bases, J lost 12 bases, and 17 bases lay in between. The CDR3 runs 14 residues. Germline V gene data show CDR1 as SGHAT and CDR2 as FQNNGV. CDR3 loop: CASSLDLGGLGTFF. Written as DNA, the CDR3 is TGTGCCAGCAGCTTAGATTTGGGGGGTTTAGGAACTTTCTTT.

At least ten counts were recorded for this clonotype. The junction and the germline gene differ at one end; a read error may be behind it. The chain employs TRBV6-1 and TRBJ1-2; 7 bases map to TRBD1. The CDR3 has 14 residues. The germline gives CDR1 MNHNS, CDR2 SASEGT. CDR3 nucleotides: TGTGTCAGCAGTAGCACAGGGGCTTCCTATGGCTACACCTTC. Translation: CVSSSTGASYGYTF.

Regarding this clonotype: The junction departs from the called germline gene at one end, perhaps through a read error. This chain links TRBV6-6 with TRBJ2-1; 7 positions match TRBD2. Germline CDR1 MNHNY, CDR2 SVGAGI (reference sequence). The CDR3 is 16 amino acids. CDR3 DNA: TGTGCCTGCAGTACGGATCCGAGACTAGCCTCCAATGAGCAGTTCTTC. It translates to CACSTDPRLASNEQFF.

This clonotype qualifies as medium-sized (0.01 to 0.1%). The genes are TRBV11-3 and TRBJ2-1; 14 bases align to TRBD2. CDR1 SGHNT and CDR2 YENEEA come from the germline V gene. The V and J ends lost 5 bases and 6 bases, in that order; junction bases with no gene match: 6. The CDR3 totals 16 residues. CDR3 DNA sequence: TGTGCCAGCAGCCCTCAGGGACTAGCGGGAGTCAATGAGCAGTTCTTC. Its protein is CASSPQGLAGVNEQFF.